Sequencing of this TCR beta chain was carried out in a study of T cells in Graves' hyperthyroidism and ophthalmopathy (dated by TCRdb to the late 2010s). About the study as a whole: Peripheral blood was sampled at the time of initial diagnosis, prior to any treatment. TCR V-J signatures able to tell the groups apart were searched for in a discovery cohort of 90 to 100 patients, of whom more than 40 had Graves' ophthalmopathy and around 56 had stable Graves' hyperthyroidism. Prospective prediction of ophthalmopathy was tested in an independent validation cohort consisting of roughly 19 hyperthyroidism patients and about 17 patients who later progressed to ophthalmopathy. For training and testing, the roughly 93 patients in the discovery cohort were randomly divided in a 7:3 ratio. In addition, the study compared T-cell repertoires in thyroid tissue and in blood from roughly six Graves' hyperthyroidism patients. Following sampling, methimazole starting at 30 mg daily was given to hyperthyroidism patients, and high-dose intravenous methylprednisolone was given to ophthalmopathy patients. According to the paper, TCR Vbeta CDR3 sequencing was carried out on over 130 peripheral blood samples, which came from 40 to 45 ophthalmopathy, approximately 72 hyperthyroidism and roughly 17 progressor patients. Study-level results and caveats: During validation, the model predicted progression to ophthalmopathy a median of approximately 7 months ahead of onset, with around 71% sensitivity and 72.22% specificity. Ophthalmopathy was separated from stable hyperthyroidism by a 13 V-J signature model, with approximately 90% sensitivity and about 84% specificity obtained in cross-validation and 80%/75% obtained in testing. No statistical method was used to set the sample size in advance, and investigators knew the group allocation. Most expanded thyroid clonotypes (frequency above 0.001) were also detected in blood, suggesting blood repertoires may reflect thyroid immune responses.

The TCR beta CDR3 regions were amplified from RNA transcripts. The first round of RT-PCR for the TCR CDR3 was performed with the HTBI primer set and the Qiagen OneStep RT-PCR kit. A second multiplex PCR round built the libraries, followed by size selection and purification. Paired-end sequencing of the libraries was performed with 100 bp reads on an Illumina HiSeq2000. In the original analysis: Raw data were processed with SOAPnuke, discarding reads with adapters, uncalled bases, mean Phred below 15, or no exact constant-primer or identifier match. COPE v1.2.5 was used to merge the high-quality paired reads, and each unique nucleotide sequence was defined as a clonotype. Clonotypes were aligned to IMGT TRBV, TRBD and TRBJ reference segments using MiTCR v1.1. The analysis included only V-J combinations with a frequency above 0.0001, which together covered roughly 99% of the repertoires. The TCS score was defined as the ratio of F50 (clonal expansion) to E x V (chaos), calculated using BLOSUM62-based TCRdist between CDR3 peptides within each V-J. Welch's t-statistics and random forest reduced 514 V-J features to about 13, which were used in a naive Bayes classifier (R e1071). The raw public reads went through TCRdb reprocessing: fastp at Q25, MiXCR clone calling, in-frame beta chains kept. Each entry is one CDR3 protein sequence, shown with its most common DNA and genes. The V and J calls reflect TCRdb's pipeline rather than the authors' work. In this sample the table shows about 560,000 distinct CDR3 sequences, about a sixth of which occur a single time. In total, the top ten clones hold roughly 18% of the sample.

The sample holds many counts of this clonotype. Its antigen remains unidentified. Qualities for individual bases were not recorded, and no much larger clone is one base off. Stable Graves' hyperthyroidism was defined as no progression to ophthalmopathy during 18 months of follow-up. The hyperthyroidism patients were between 18 and 65 years old and newly diagnosed, with a disease duration of less than 2 months. The study excluded patients with uncontrolled infections, other autoimmune diseases, pregnancy or lactation. Clinical symptoms, serum thyroxine and TRAb, thyroid ultrasound, and orbital computed tomography formed the basis for the diagnoses. PBMCs were isolated from 10 ml of fresh peripheral blood by Ficoll-Paque density gradient centrifugation. Total RNA was extracted using Trizol reagent, and RNA quality was assessed on an Agilent 2100 Bioanalyzer. This clonotype was obtained from a woman in her late teens or twenties with Graves' hyperthyroidism. The sequenced sample was blood.

For the CDR3, the sequence is CASSVLRVEGGYTF. The DNA sequence follows: TGTGCCAGCAGTGTCCTCAGGGTGGAGGGTGGCTACACCTTC. The chain couples TRBV12-3 or TRBV12-4 to TRBJ1-2; a tentative D call is TRBD1 (5 bases match). The cysteine opens and the phenylalanine closes a CDR3 of 14 amino acids. Left in the record is the CDR3 DNA by itself, 42 bases read in frame from the first base. Relative to germline, V is 5 bases shorter and J is 7 bases shorter, with 17 bases between their ends.